This T cell receptor (beta chain) was sequenced during a study of T cells in Graves' hyperthyroidism and ophthalmopathy (dated by TCRdb to between 2017 and 2020). About the study as a whole: Peripheral blood was collected at initial diagnosis, before any treatment. TCR V-J signatures able to tell the groups apart were searched for in a discovery cohort of 90 to 100 patients, of whom 43 had Graves' ophthalmopathy and about 60 had stable Graves' hyperthyroidism. An independent validation cohort of 18 to 20 hyperthyroidism patients and approximately 15 patients who later progressed to ophthalmopathy tested prospective prediction of ophthalmopathy. The 100 discovery patients were divided at random into training and test sets in a 7:3 ratio. In addition, the study compared T-cell repertoires in thyroid tissue and in blood from about six Graves' hyperthyroidism patients. After blood sampling, hyperthyroidism patients were treated with methimazole at a starting dose of 30 mg daily, and ophthalmopathy patients were treated with high-dose intravenous methylprednisolone. TCR Vbeta CDR3 sequencing of 120 to 150 peripheral blood samples (over 40 ophthalmopathy, some 75 hyperthyroidism and around 17 progressor patients) is reported in the paper. General findings and caveats noted by the study authors: Most expanded thyroid clonotypes (frequency above 0.001) were also found in blood, which suggests that blood repertoires may mirror thyroid immune responses. Sample size was not statistically predetermined, and blinding of investigators to group allocation was not performed. A model built on a 13 V-J signature distinguished ophthalmopathy from stable hyperthyroidism, reaching 85% to 90% sensitivity and 81.08% specificity in cross-validation and 80%/75% in testing. During validation, the model predicted progression to ophthalmopathy a median of approximately 7 months ahead of onset, with more than 60% sensitivity and about 72% specificity.

This clonotype was counted between two and nine times. Its binding antigen is unknown. One base away there is no much larger clone; base qualities are not given. Ophthalmopathy patients had moderately to severely active disease, Clinical Activity Score of at least 3, NOSPECS grade of at least 4, and duration under 3 months. Patients with uncontrolled infections, other autoimmune diseases, pregnancy or lactation were excluded. Diagnoses were based on clinical symptoms, serum thyroxine and TRAb, thyroid ultrasound and orbital computed tomography. Ficoll-Paque density gradient centrifugation was used to isolate PBMCs from around 9.1 ml of fresh peripheral blood. Total RNA was extracted with Trizol reagent, and quality was checked on an Agilent 2100 Bioanalyzer. TCR beta CDR3 regions were amplified from RNA transcripts. The first round of RT-PCR for the TCR CDR3 was performed with the HTBI primer set and the Qiagen OneStep RT-PCR kit. Libraries were constructed in a second round of multiplex PCR, after which size selection and purification were carried out. Sequencing of the libraries was done on an Illumina HiSeq2000 using paired-end 100 bp reads. As for the authors' bioinformatics: SOAPnuke was used to process the raw data, with reads discarded if the reads contained adapters or uncalled bases, had a mean Phred below 15, or lacked an exact constant-primer or identifier match. High-quality paired reads were merged with COPE v1.2.5, and unique nucleotide sequences were defined as clonotypes. MiTCR v1.1 was used to align clonotypes to the IMGT TRBV, TRBD and TRBJ reference segments. Analysis was restricted to V-J combinations with a frequency above 0.0001, which covered about 99% of repertoires. A TCS score was defined as the ratio between F50 (clonal expansion) and ExV (chaos), using BLOSUM62-based TCRdist between CDR3 peptides within each V-J. Welch's t-statistics and random forest reduced roughly 530 V-J features to about 13, which were used in a naive Bayes classifier (R e1071). TCRdb redid the processing of the public reads, applying fastp at Q25 and MiXCR, and retained in-frame beta chains. CDR3 protein sequences are deduplicated, and each keeps its most common genes and DNA. TCRdb's processing, not the authors' own work, is the source of the V and J calls. The sample contains a few hundred thousand distinct CDR3 sequences, 15% to 20% of them found a single time. The top ten clones comprise approximately 3.5% of the sample.

Sequences were obtained from blood. The TCR originated in a woman in her forties with Graves' ophthalmopathy.

The DNA sequence is given as TGCAGTGCTGACCCCCCCCAGGCCGACTATGGCTACACCTTC. This translates into CSADPPQADYGYTF. Recombination connected TRBV20-1 to TRBJ1-2; the D gene assignment is ambiguous. CDR3 length: 14 amino acids, cysteine to phenylalanine. The read is trimmed to its CDR3 DNA, 42 bases read in frame from base 1. Cut back by 5 bases and 3 bases, the V and J ends lie 16 bases apart. In the germline V gene (reference sequence), CDR1 corresponds to DFQATT and CDR2 to SNEGSKA.